The clone carrying this T cell receptor beta chain was picked up a small number of times. Its antigen is not known. Both 60 Vbeta primers and 13 Jbeta primers went into the PCR. Data came from immunoSEQ multiplex PCR; TCRdb stores just in-frame clones and leaves some out. The sample lists about 200,000 clones, 79% occurring once. These data come from a study of cytomegalovirus exposure and HLA in healthy donors. General study points: Later work found that TCR association rates differed between HLA loci; DRB1 had the most and HLA-C the fewest.

Looked up from germline, CDR1 is SGHNT and CDR2 is YYREEE (reference sequence). Between the trimmed V and J ends, which lost 4 bases and 4 bases, there was a span of 27 bases. The CDR3 loop spans 18 amino acids. This chain joins TRBV5-4 and TRBJ2-7; perhaps TRBD1 as D (7 bases). The sample was PBMCs. The TCR comes from a male donor in good health and CMV-seropositive. In DNA, the CDR3 is TGTGCCAGCAGCCACAATTACAACGGCGGGACAGAGTTTTACGAGCAGTACTTC. Its protein product is CASSHNYNGGTEFYEQYF.